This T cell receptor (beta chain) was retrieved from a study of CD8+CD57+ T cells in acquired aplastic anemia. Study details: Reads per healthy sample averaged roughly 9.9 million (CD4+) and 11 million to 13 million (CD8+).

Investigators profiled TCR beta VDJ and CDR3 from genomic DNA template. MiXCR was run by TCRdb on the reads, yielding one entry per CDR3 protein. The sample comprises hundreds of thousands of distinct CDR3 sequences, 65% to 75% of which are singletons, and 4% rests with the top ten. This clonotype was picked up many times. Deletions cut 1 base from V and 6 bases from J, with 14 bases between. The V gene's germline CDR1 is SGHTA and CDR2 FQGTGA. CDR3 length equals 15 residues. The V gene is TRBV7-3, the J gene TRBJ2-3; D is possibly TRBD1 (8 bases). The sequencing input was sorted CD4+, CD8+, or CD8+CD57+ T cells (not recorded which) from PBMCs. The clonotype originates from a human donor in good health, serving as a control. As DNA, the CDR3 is TGTGCCAGCAGCTTAAGTGGACAGGGAGGGGATACGCAGTATTTT. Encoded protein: CASSLSGQGGDTQYF.